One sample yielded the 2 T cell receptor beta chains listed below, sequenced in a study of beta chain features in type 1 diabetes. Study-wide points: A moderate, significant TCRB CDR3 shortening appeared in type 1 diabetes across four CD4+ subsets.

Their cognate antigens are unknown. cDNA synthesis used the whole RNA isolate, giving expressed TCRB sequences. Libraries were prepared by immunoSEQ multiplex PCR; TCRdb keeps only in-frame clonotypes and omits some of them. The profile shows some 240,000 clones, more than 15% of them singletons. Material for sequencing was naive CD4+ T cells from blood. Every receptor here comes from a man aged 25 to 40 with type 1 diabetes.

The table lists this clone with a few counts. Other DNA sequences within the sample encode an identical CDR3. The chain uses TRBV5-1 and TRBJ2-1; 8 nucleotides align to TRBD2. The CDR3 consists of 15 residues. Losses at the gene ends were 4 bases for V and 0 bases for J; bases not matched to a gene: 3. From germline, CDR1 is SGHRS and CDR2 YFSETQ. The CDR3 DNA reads TGCGCCAGCAGCCCAAGCGGGAGCTCCTACAATGAGCAGTTCTTC. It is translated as CASSPSGSSYNEQFF. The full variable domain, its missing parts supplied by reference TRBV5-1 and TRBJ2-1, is KAGVTQTPRYLIKTRGQQVTLSCSPISGHRSVSWYQQTPGQGLQFLFEYFSETQRNKGNFPGRFSGRQFSNSRSEMNVSTLELGDSALYLCASSPSGSSYNEQFFGPGTRLTVL.

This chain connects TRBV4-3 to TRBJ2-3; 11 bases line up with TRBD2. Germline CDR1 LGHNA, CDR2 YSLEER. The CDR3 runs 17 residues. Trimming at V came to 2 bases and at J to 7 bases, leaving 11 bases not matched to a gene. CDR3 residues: CASSQSSTSGGANTQYF. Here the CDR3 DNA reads TGCGCCAGCAGCCAAAGTTCTACTAGCGGGGGTGCAAATACGCAGTATTTT.